These 6 T cell receptor beta chains were all obtained from the same sample, sequenced in a study of blood T cell repertoires in COVID-19. The repertoire was sequenced with immunoSEQ multiplex PCR; TCRdb's copy has only in-frame clones and lacks some. The repertoire holds approximately 31,000 clones, with around 85% as singletons. Sample: peripheral blood. These TCRs come from a woman older than 75 with active or convalescent COVID-19.

This chain connects TRBV6-5 to TRBJ2-7, with 8 bases identical to TRBD1. V lost 8 bases, J lost 3 bases, and 3 bases stayed unmatched. Germline V gives CDR1 MNHEY, CDR2 SVGAGI. The CDR3 is 12 amino acids. The CDR3 protein is CASRTGIYEQYF. The DNA for the CDR3 is TGTGCCAGCCGGACAGGGATCTACGAGCAGTACTTC.

The gene calls are TRBV7-6 and TRBJ2-2, with TRBD1 matching 8 bases. Germline values: CDR1 SGHVS, CDR2 FNYEAQ. V was clipped by 5 bases and J by 0 bases; unmatched bases: 14. CDR3 length: 19 residues. As DNA, the CDR3 is TGTGCCAGCAGCCCCCGTAGGGACAGGACCAATCCGAACACCGGGGAGCTGTTTTTT. It specifies CASSPRRDRTNPNTGELFF.

The genes are TRBV5-4 and TRBJ2-3, with D possibly matching TRBD1 (5 bases). V was pared by 2 bases and J by 10 bases, with 14 bases between. Germline values: CDR1 SGHNT, CDR2 YYREEE (reference sequence). This CDR3 contains 13 residues. CDR3 loop: CASSLIWGSSQYF. Here the CDR3 DNA reads TGTGCCAGCAGCTTAATTTGGGGCTCTTCGCAGTATTTT.

The chain is built from TRBV19 and TRBJ2-7; TRBD1 matches 9 bases. This CDR3 spans 13 amino acids. V was clipped by 10 bases and J by 2 bases; unmatched bases: 6. Per germline, CDR1 LNHDA and CDR2 SQIVND (reference sequence). This CDR3 reads CATTGTGTYEQYF. CDR3 coding DNA: TGTGCCACAACCGGGACAGGGACCTACGAGCAGTACTTC.

The CDR3: CASSLAGTGEHEQYF. CDR3 sequence (DNA): TGTGCCAGCAGCTTAGCGGGGACAGGGGAACACGAGCAGTACTTC. The chain uses TRBV7-6 and TRBJ2-7, with 10 bases lining up with TRBD1. CDR3 size: 15 residues. Germline CDR1 reads SGHVS; CDR2 reads FNYEAQ. After removal of 0 bases from V and 5 bases from J, the junction contained 4 bases not matched to a gene.

The chain combines TRBV5-4 with TRBJ2-5, with TRBD2 matching over 8 bases. This CDR3 has 15 residues. Germline lookup yields CDR1 SGHNT and CDR2 YYREEE (reference sequence). Losses at the gene ends were 4 bases for V and 2 bases for J; bases not matched to a gene: 7. Here the CDR3 DNA reads TGTGCCAGCAGCACAGGACTAGCAAAGCAAGAGACCCAGTACTTC. Translated: CASSTGLAKQETQYF.